Sequencing of this TCR beta chain was carried out in a study of T cell responses to AZD1222 COVID-19 vaccine. General observations from the study: Repertoire samples came only from after the peak T cell response. Among those given AZD1222, only five or six were seropositive at baseline. A mostly white British donor set with more females was recruited, and clonal diversity was possibly underestimated.

The repertoire was sequenced with immunoSEQ multiplex PCR; TCRdb's copy has only in-frame clones and lacks some. Of tens of thousands of clones in the sample, 90% were seen once. Notes on this clone: The antigen is not known.

Second-dose timings of about 4 or about 12 weeks were pooled. The CDR3 totals 14 residues. Germline values: CDR1 MNHEY, CDR2 SVGEGT. Trimming shortened V by 4 bases and J by 5 bases, and 14 bases separated the two germline ends. The chain recombines TRBV6-2 or TRBV6-3 with TRBJ1-2; D not resolved. The sequence came from an adult who received the AZD1222 COVID-19 vaccine. The sequences come from peripheral blood, collected 28 days after the second AZD1222 dose. As DNA, the CDR3 is TGTGCCAGCAGTTTACCCGTCTTTACTTATGGCTACACCTTC. This sequence encodes CASSLPVFTYGYTF.